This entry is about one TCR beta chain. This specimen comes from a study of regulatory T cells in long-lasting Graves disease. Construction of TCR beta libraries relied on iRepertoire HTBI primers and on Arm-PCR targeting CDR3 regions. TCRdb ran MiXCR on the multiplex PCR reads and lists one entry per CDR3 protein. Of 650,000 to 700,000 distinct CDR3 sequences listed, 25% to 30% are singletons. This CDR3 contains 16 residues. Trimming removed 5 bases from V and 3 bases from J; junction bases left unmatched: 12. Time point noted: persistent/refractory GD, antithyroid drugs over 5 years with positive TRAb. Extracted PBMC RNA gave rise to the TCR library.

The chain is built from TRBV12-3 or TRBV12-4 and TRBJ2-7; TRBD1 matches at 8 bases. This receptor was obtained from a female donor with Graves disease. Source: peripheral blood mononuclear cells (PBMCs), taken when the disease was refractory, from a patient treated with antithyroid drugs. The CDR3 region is CASSHTQTGAGYEQYF. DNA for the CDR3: TGTGCCAGCAGTCACACACAGACAGGGGCGGGCTACGAGCAGTACTTC.